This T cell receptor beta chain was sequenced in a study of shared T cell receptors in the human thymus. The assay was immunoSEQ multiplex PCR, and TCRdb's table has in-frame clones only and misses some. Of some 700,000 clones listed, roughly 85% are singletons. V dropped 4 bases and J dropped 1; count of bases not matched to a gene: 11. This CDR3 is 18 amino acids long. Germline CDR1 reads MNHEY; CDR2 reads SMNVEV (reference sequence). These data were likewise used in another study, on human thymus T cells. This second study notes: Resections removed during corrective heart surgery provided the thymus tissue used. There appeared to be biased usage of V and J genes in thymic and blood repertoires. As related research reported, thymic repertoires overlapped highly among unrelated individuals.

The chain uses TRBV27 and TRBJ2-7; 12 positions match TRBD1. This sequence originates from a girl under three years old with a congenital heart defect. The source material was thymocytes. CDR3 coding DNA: TGTGCCAGCAGTTCCTCCTCGGGACAGGGGGCGTCGTCCTACGAGCAGTACTTC. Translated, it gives CASSSSSGQGASSYEQYF.